The present T cell receptor (beta chain) was sequenced within a study of regulatory T cells in long-lasting Graves disease. Time point specified: newly diagnosed GD, antithyroid drugs for less than 3 months. PBMCs provided the RNA from which the TCR library was made. Unmatched junction bases numbered 6, after V lost 3 bases and J lost 0 bases. The germline V gene has CDR1 DFQATT and CDR2 SNEGSKA (reference sequence). The CDR3 has 15 amino acids. iRepertoire HTBI primers and Arm-PCR of CDR3 regions built TCR beta libraries. TCRdb fed the multiplex PCR reads into MiXCR, producing one record per CDR3 protein. The repertoire holds fewer than 500,000 distinct CDR3 sequences, with roughly 16% as singletons. These data also formed part of another study, on T cells in Graves' hyperthyroidism and ophthalmopathy. From that report: First-round RT-PCR targeting the TCR CDR3 was performed with the HTBI primer set.

This TCR was sampled from a man in his forties with Graves disease. The V and J genes are TRBV20-1 and TRBJ2-7; 9 bases are shared with TRBD2. This specimen was peripheral blood mononuclear cells (PBMCs), taken at new diagnosis, from a patient treated with antithyroid drugs. The CDR3 loop is CSASRTSAFSYEQYF. The CDR3, as DNA: TGCAGTGCTAGTCGGACTAGCGCTTTCTCCTACGAGCAGTACTTC.